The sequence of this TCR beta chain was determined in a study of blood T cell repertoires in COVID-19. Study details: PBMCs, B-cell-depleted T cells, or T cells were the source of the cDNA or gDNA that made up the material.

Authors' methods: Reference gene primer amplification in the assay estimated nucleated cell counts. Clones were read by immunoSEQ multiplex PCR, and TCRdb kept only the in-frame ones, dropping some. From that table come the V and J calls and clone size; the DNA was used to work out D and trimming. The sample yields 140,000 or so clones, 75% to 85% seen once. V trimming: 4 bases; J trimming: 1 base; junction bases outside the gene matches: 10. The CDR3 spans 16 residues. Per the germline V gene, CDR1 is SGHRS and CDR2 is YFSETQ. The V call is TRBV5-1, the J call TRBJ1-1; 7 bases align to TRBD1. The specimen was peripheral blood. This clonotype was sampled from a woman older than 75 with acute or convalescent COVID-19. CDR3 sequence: CASSPLAGQPNTEAFF. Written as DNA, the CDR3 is TGCGCCAGCAGCCCCTTAGCGGGACAGCCGAACACTGAAGCTTTCTTT.